The T cell receptor (beta chain) under discussion was sequenced for a study of cytomegalovirus exposure and HLA in healthy donors. The study ran its PCR with 60 Vbeta and 13 Jbeta primers. Here immunoSEQ multiplex PCR was the method, and the copy in TCRdb shows in-frame clones only, minus some. The sample consists of hundreds of thousands of clones, about 80% of them appearing once. Trimming cost V 0 bases and J 2 bases, with 5 bases left between them. The CDR3 spans 14 residues. CDR1 and CDR2 from the germline V gene are MGHRA and YSYEKL. Sequencing used PBMCs. The sequence was collected from a girl under 18 in good health and CMV-seronegative. V gene TRBV4-1 combines with J gene TRBJ1-5; no firm D call. CDR3 DNA sequence: TGCGCCAGCAGCCAAGATCAGGGCAATCAGCCCCAGCATTTT. Translating gives CASSQDQGNQPQHF.